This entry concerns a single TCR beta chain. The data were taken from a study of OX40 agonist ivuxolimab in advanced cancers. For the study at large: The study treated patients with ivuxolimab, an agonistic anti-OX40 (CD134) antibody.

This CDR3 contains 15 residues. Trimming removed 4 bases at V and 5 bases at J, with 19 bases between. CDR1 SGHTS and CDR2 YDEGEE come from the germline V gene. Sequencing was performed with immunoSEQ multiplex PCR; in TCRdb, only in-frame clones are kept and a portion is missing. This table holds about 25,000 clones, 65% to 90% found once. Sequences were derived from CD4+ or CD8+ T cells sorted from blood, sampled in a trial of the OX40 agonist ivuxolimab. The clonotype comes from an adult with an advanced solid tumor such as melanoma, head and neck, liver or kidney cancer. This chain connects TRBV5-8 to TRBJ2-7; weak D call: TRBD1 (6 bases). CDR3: CASSPLGQGINEQYF. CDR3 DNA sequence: TGTGCCAGCAGCCCCCTGGGGCAGGGGATAAACGAGCAGTACTTC.